Listed below are T cell receptor beta chains from one sample, sequenced in a study of cytomegalovirus exposure and HLA in healthy donors. This table comes from immunoSEQ multiplex PCR, and its TCRdb copy is limited to in-frame clones, with some not included. Of 98,000 or so clones listed, 60% to 80% were seen once; the top ten hold 5% to 6.5%. The material sequenced was PBMCs. The receptor source for this set is a man in his fifties or sixties in good health and CMV-seropositive. Each CDR3 is given with its conserved first and last residue. A D gene is named only where the DNA matches it firmly. Where a row states a size, it is once, few, many or the class of an expanded clone; other rows omit it.

d_call	clone_size	v_call	j_call	cdr3_length	cdr3_aa	cdr3_nt
-	few	TRBV5-1	TRBJ1-2	12	CASSPEAVGYTF	TGCGCCAGCAGCCCGGAGGCAGTTGGCTACACCTTC
-	-	TRBV9	TRBJ1-4	14	CASNNEAEGEKLFF	TGTGCCAGCAATAACGAGGCGGAGGGAGAAAAACTGTTTTTT
TRBD2	once	TRBV7-9	TRBJ2-1	14	CASSLDLAGNEQFF	TGTGCCAGCAGCTTAGACCTAGCGGGCAATGAGCAGTTCTTC
-	-	TRBV5-1	TRBJ2-5	15	CASSLDGEVQETQYF	TGCGCCAGCAGCTTGGACGGGGAGGTACAAGAGACCCAGTACTTC
-	-	TRBV7-2	TRBJ1-6	14	CASSEQGDNSPLHF	TGTGCCAGCAGCGAACAGGGTGATAATTCACCCCTCCACTTT
-	-	TRBV19	TRBJ2-1	12	CASSMKLNEQFF	TGTGCCAGTAGTATGAAACTTAATGAGCAGTTCTTC
-	once	TRBV28	TRBJ1-2	15	CASSPYRAFGGGYTF	TGTGCCAGCAGTCCCTACAGGGCGTTTGGAGGTGGCTACACCTTC
-	-	TRBV5-1	TRBJ1-2	15	CASSLTAGFGYGYTF	TGCGCCAGCAGCTTGACGGCGGGGTTTGGCTATGGCTACACCTTC
-	once	TRBV5-1	TRBJ1-2	13	CASSPQVTYGYTF	TGCGCCAGCAGCCCACAGGTTACTTATGGCTACACCTTC
-	-	TRBV6-6	TRBJ2-5	15	CASSQNSGPQETQYF	TGTGCCAGCAGCCAGAATTCAGGTCCCCAAGAGACCCAGTACTTC
TRBD1	-	TRBV18	TRBJ1-5	17	CASSPPNRGRSNQPQHF	TGTGCCAGCTCACCACCTAACAGGGGGCGAAGCAATCAGCCCCAGCATTTT
TRBD1	few	TRBV11-2	TRBJ1-2	13	CASSRQGNYGYTF	TGTGCCAGCAGTCGACAGGGGAACTATGGCTACACCTTC
TRBD2	-	TRBV7-2	TRBJ2-2	19	CASNARLGPGGSNTGELFF	TGTGCCAGCAACGCACGCCTGGGGCCGGGGGGATCGAACACCGGGGAGCTGTTTTTT
TRBD1	once	TRBV19	TRBJ2-1	14	CASSRDRAYNEQFF	TGTGCCAGTAGCAGGGACAGGGCCTACAATGAGCAGTTCTTC
TRBD1	-	TRBV10-3	TRBJ1-5	16	CAISAGTEYSNQPQHF	TGTGCCATCAGTGCCGGGACAGAGTATAGCAATCAGCCCCAGCATTTT
-	-	TRBV7-2	TRBJ2-1	14	CASSPTRAGNEQFF	TGTGCCAGCAGCCCGACTAGGGCGGGGAATGAGCAGTTCTTC
-	-	TRBV7-2	TRBJ2-7	15	CASSSRKRQTYEQYF	TGTGCCAGCAGCTCACGAAAAAGACAGACCTACGAGCAGTACTTC
-	-	TRBV5-1	TRBJ2-6	16	CASSLQAGSGANVLTF	TGCGCCAGCAGCTTGCAGGCGGGCTCTGGGGCCAACGTCCTGACTTTC
-	-	TRBV19	TRBJ2-5	12	CATSRGAETQYF	TGTGCCACCTCTCGGGGGGCAGAGACCCAGTACTTC
-	-	TRBV29-1	TRBJ1-4	15	CSVVHAGDPNEKLFF	TGCAGCGTGGTACACGCAGGGGACCCTAATGAAAAACTGTTTTTT
TRBD1	-	TRBV6-6	TRBJ1-2	15	CASSLFRQGHYGYTF	TGTGCCAGCAGCCTCTTTCGACAGGGTCACTATGGCTACACCTTC
-	-	TRBV21-1	TRBJ2-7	19	CASSNHRPTRGESSYEQYF	TGTGCCAGCAGCAACCACCGCCCCACTCGCGGGGAAAGCTCCTACGAGCAGTACTTC
-	once	TRBV9	TRBJ1-3	16	CASSVGRGISGNTIYF	TGTGCCAGCAGCGTAGGGCGGGGGATCTCTGGAAACACCATATATTTT
-	-	TRBV5-4	TRBJ2-7	15	CASSLAGVSSHEQYF	TGTGCCAGCAGCTTGGCCGGCGTTAGTAGCCACGAGCAGTACTTC
-	once	TRBV19	TRBJ1-2	15	CASRDIGREDYGYTF	TGTGCCAGTCGCGACATAGGCAGGGAGGACTATGGCTACACCTTC
TRBD2	-	TRBV27	TRBJ2-3	15	CASSPFRGGRDTQYF	TGTGCCAGCAGTCCGTTCCGGGGGGGCCGGGATACGCAGTATTTT
-	-	TRBV19	TRBJ1-5	14	CASSIGGASQPQHF	TGTGCCAGTAGTATCGGAGGGGCCTCACAGCCCCAGCATTTT
TRBD1	-	TRBV11-2	TRBJ2-2	15	CASSLQGASTGELFF	TGTGCCAGCAGCCTACAGGGGGCGAGCACCGGGGAGCTGTTTTTT
TRBD2	-	TRBV11-2	TRBJ2-7	14	CASSPAGGSYEQYF	TGTGCCAGCAGCCCAGCGGGGGGGTCCTACGAGCAGTACTTC
-	-	TRBV5-1	TRBJ2-5	14	CASSLGGQQETQYF	TGCGCCAGCAGCTTGGGAGGCCAACAAGAGACCCAGTACTTC
-	-	TRBV4-2	TRBJ2-6	16	CASSQVQGNGANVLTF	TGTGCCAGCAGCCAAGTGCAGGGGAACGGGGCCAACGTCCTGACTTTC
TRBD2	many	TRBV10-1	TRBJ2-7	13	CASSGPGGAEQYF	TGCGCCAGCAGTGGACCCGGGGGGGCCGAGCAGTACTTC
-	-	TRBV2	TRBJ1-6	14	CASSVVEWSSPLHF	TGTGCCAGCAGTGTGGTGGAATGGAGTTCACCCCTCCACTTT
-	-	TRBV18	TRBJ2-2	14	CASSLSRNTGELFF	TGTGCCAGCTCACTCTCTAGGAACACCGGGGAGCTGTTTTTT
TRBD2	once	TRBV7-2	TRBJ2-7	19	CASSLARGLAGLTPYEQYF	TGTGCCAGCAGCTTAGCGCGGGGACTAGCGGGGCTTACTCCCTACGAGCAGTACTTC
TRBD1	few	TRBV5-5	TRBJ2-2	18	CASRSGQGGLGNTGELFF	TGTGCCAGCAGATCCGGACAGGGCGGTTTGGGAAACACCGGGGAGCTGTTTTTT
TRBD1	-	TRBV28	TRBJ2-2	16	CASASLRDRNTGELFF	TGTGCCAGCGCCTCTCTCCGGGACAGAAACACCGGGGAGCTGTTTTTT
TRBD2	-	TRBV6-5	TRBJ2-1	16	CASSYSIERGYNEQFF	TGTGCCAGCAGTTACTCGATCGAGCGGGGATACAATGAGCAGTTCTTC
-	-	TRBV6-6	TRBJ2-7	15	CASSSPTGSSYEQYF	TGTGCCAGCAGTTCTCCGACCGGGTCATCCTACGAGCAGTACTTC
TRBD1	few	TRBV5-1	TRBJ1-4	15	CASSSTGATNEKLFF	TGCGCCAGCAGCTCGACAGGGGCAACTAATGAAAAACTGTTTTTT
TRBD1	few	TRBV6-5	TRBJ1-4	15	CASRPGQGAREKLFF	TGTGCCAGCAGGCCCGGACAGGGGGCTAGGGAAAAACTGTTTTTT
TRBD1	-	TRBV18	TRBJ1-2	14	CASSRDRGSDGYTF	TGTGCCAGCTCACGGGACAGGGGGTCAGATGGCTACACCTTC
-	-	TRBV2	TRBJ1-6	12	CASKRSYSPLHF	TGTGCCAGCAAGCGGAGTTATTCACCCCTCCACTTT
TRBD2	-	TRBV30	TRBJ2-1	13	CAWSNGGMGEQFF	TGTGCCTGGAGCAACGGGGGGATGGGTGAGCAGTTCTTC
TRBD1	-	TRBV7-6	TRBJ1-6	15	CASSPGQGGLPPLHF	TGTGCCAGCAGCCCGGGACAGGGTGGTCTACCACCCCTCCACTTT
-	few	TRBV19	TRBJ1-4	15	CASSMITAGNEKLFF	TGTGCCAGTAGTATGATCACAGCCGGTAATGAAAAACTGTTTTTT
TRBD2	-	TRBV11-3	TRBJ2-1	16	CASSGVAGGTYNEQFF	TGTGCCAGCAGCGGCGTAGCGGGGGGTACCTACAATGAGCAGTTCTTC
-	few	TRBV15	TRBJ1-6	14	CATSRQVAGRPLHF	TGTGCCACCAGCAGACAGGTCGCCGGTCGGCCCCTCCACTTT
TRBD2	-	TRBV29-1	TRBJ2-7	15	CSVEGLAGSTYEQYF	TGCAGCGTTGAAGGACTAGCGGGGTCGACCTACGAGCAGTACTTC
TRBD1	once	TRBV4-3	TRBJ2-3	14	CASSQGQGSNWQYF	TGCGCCAGCAGCCAGGGACAGGGTTCAAATTGGCAGTATTTT
TRBD1	-	TRBV7-9	TRBJ1-2	12	CSSSGTGHGYTF	TGTTCCAGCAGCGGGACAGGGCATGGCTACACCTTC
-	-	TRBV5-1	TRBJ1-4	13	CASSLRGVEKLFF	TGCGCCAGCAGCCTACGGGGGGTTGAAAAACTGTTTTTT
TRBD1	-	TRBV5-6	TRBJ1-2	14	CASSFRDRGLGYTF	TGTGCCAGCAGCTTCCGGGACAGGGGGCTAGGCTACACCTTC
TRBD1	-	TRBV5-6	TRBJ2-7	14	CASSTRTGHYEQYF	TGTGCCAGCAGCACCAGGACAGGTCACTACGAGCAGTACTTC
-	-	TRBV27	TRBJ2-7	14	CASSFQDSNYEQHF	TGTGCCAGCAGTTTTCAAGACAGCAACTACGAGCAGCACTTC